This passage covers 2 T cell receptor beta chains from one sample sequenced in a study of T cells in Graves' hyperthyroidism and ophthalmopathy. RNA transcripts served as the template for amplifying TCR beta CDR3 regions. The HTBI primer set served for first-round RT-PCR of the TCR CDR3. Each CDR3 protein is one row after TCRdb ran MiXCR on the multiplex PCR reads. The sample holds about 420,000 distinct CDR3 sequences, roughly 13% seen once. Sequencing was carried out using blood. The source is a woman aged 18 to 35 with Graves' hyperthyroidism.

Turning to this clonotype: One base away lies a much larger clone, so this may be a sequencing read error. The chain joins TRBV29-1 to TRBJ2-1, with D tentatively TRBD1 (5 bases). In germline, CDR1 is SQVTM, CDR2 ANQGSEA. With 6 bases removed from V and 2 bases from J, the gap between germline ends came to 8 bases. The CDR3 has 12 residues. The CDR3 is CSVDSPYNEQFF. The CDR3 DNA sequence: TGCAGCGTAGACAGCCCCTACAATGAGCAGTTCTTC.

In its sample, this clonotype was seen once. The CDR3 region is CASRGSGRGRRSYNEQFF. Written as DNA, the CDR3 is TGTGCCAGCAGAGGATCAGGGCGTGGGAGGAGATCCTACAATGAGCAGTTCTTC. The J gene is TRBJ2-1, the V gene TRBV6-2 or TRBV6-3; D possibly corresponds to TRBD2 (6 bases). Trimming took off 6 bases at V and 1 base at J, with 22 bases between the two ends. Germline V gene lookup returns CDR1 MNHEY and CDR2 SVGEGT. The CDR3 is 18 amino acids.